This T cell receptor (beta chain) was observed in a study of blood T cells in healthy people across ages. Study observations and caveats: Researchers said unsorted PBMCs prevented a conclusive naive versus antigen-experienced comparison.

The use of a sample-barcoded 5' primer and a J-beta primer mix characterized a second PCR of about 7 to 12 cycles. TCRdb used MiXCR to reprocess the 5' RACE reads, holding one entry per CDR3 protein. The sample records 350,000 to 450,000 distinct CDR3 sequences, over 45% being singletons. The CDR3 extends over 14 amino acids. In the case of this clonotype: The antigen remains unidentified.

The receptor comes from a man in his sixties in good health. The genes are TRBV21-1 and TRBJ1-2; the table calls TRBD1, which could not be checked here. TRBV21-1 is shown as a pseudogene. Sample: blood. The CDR3 loop reads CASSNQQGTYGYTF. DNA for the CDR3: TGTGCCAGCAGCAATCAACAGGGCACCTATGGCTACACCTTC.